Listed below are T cell receptor beta chains from one sample, sequenced in a study of cytomegalovirus exposure and HLA in healthy donors. Only in-frame clones appear in the TCRdb table, and some are missing; sequencing was by immunoSEQ multiplex PCR. The sample consists of 100,000 to 150,000 clones, 82% of them appearing once. The sequenced sample consisted of PBMCs. The receptor set was obtained from a boy between 2 and 10 years old in good health and CMV-seronegative. The CDR3 runs from the conserved cysteine through the conserved F or W. A D gene is named only where the DNA matches it firmly. A clone size is listed for some rows: how often the clone was seen (once, few, many), or a class if it is expanded.

v_call	j_call	clone_size	cdr3_length	d_call	cdr3_nt	cdr3_aa
TRBV7-9	TRBJ1-2	.	15	.	TGTGCCAGCAGCGGGTCCTTTGAGGCTAACTATGGCTACACCTTC	CASSGSFEANYGYTF
TRBV4-1	TRBJ1-1	.	15	.	TGCGCCAGCAGCCAAGAGGGCAGAATGAACACTGAAGCTTTCTTT	CASSQEGRMNTEAFF
TRBV4-3	TRBJ2-3	.	17	TRBD2	TGCGCCAGCAGCCCCCGTATAGCGGGGGAGGGCACAGATACGCAGTATTTT	CASSPRIAGEGTDTQYF
TRBV5-6	TRBJ2-2	.	13	.	TGTGCCAGCAGCTTCCGGGGCACCGGGGAGCTGTTTTTT	CASSFRGTGELFF
TRBV18	TRBJ1-5	.	18	TRBD1	TGTGCCAGCTCACCAGCGAGACAGGGTAATCTGGGCAATCAGCCCCAGCATTTT	CASSPARQGNLGNQPQHF
TRBV9	TRBJ1-2	.	16	TRBD1	TGTGCCAGCAGCACAACGACAGGGGCTGCCTCCTATGGCTACACCTTC	CASSTTTGAASYGYTF
TRBV6-5	TRBJ1-1	once	14	TRBD1	TGTGCCAGCAGTTACCAGGGGGAGAGCACTGAAGCTTTCTTT	CASSYQGESTEAFF
TRBV7-2	TRBJ2-3	once	17	TRBD1	TGTGCCAGCAGCCGTCCCGGGACAGGGTGGGGGACAGATACGCAGTATTTT	CASSRPGTGWGTDTQYF
TRBV11-2	TRBJ2-5	.	15	TRBD1	TGTGCCAGCAGGCCGGGGGACAGGGCGCAGGAGACCCAGTACTTC	CASRPGDRAQETQYF
TRBV7-9	TRBJ2-1	.	11	.	TGTGCCAGCAGCGAGAAAAATGAGCAGTTCTTC	CASSEKNEQFF
TRBV11-2	TRBJ1-4	.	16	.	TGTGCCAGCAGCGGCCTAAAGCGGGCAACTAATGAAAAACTGTTTTTT	CASSGLKRATNEKLFF
TRBV7-7	TRBJ2-2	.	14	.	TGTGCTAGCAGCTTTCAGGAATTTACCGGGGAGCTGTTTTTT	CASSFQEFTGELFF
TRBV5-1	TRBJ2-5	.	18	TRBD2	TGCGCCAGCAGCTCCGGGGGGACTAGCGGGGGCCAAACGGAGACCCAGTACTTC	CASSSGGTSGGQTETQYF
TRBV27	TRBJ1-1	.	16	.	TGTGCCAGCAGTTCCCCAGCGGGGACACGGAACACTGAAGCTTTCTTT	CASSSPAGTRNTEAFF
TRBV7-9	TRBJ1-2	.	14	.	TGTGCCAGCAGCCCTCTCCAGGGGTCTTATGGCTACACCTTC	CASSPLQGSYGYTF
TRBV19	TRBJ1-5	few	14	.	TGTGCCAGTTCGCAGGGACAAAGCAATCAGCCCCAGCATTTT	CASSQGQSNQPQHF
TRBV4-2	TRBJ2-2	.	17	.	TGTGCCAGCAGCCAAGGCCCACGCGGAGGGAACACCGGGGAGCTGTTTTTT	CASSQGPRGGNTGELFF
TRBV2	TRBJ2-6	.	15	.	TGTGCCAGCAGTGAACAGGGTTCAGGGGCCAACGTCCTGACTTTC	CASSEQGSGANVLTF
TRBV10-1	TRBJ2-3	.	12	TRBD1	TGCGCCAGCAGTGGACAGGGAGATACGCAGTATTTT	CASSGQGDTQYF
TRBV7-8	TRBJ1-5	.	15	TRBD1	TGTGCCAGCAGCGCTGGGGGACAGGCTAATCAGCCCCAGCATTTT	CASSAGGQANQPQHF
TRBV29-1	TRBJ1-1	.	12	.	TGCAGCGTTGGGTGGCGGGGGGGGCGGTGGGTTTTT	CSVGWRGGRWVF
TRBV7-9	TRBJ1-4	.	14	TRBD1	TGTGCCAGCAGCTTCGACAGGGGAGATGAAAAACTGTTTTTT	CASSFDRGDEKLFF
TRBV7-9	TRBJ1-2	once	14	.	TGTGCCAGCAGCTACGGGGGGCTCCGCTATGGCTACACCTTC	CASSYGGLRYGYTF
TRBV6-4	TRBJ2-3	.	15	.	TGTGCCAGCAGTGGGGGAGGAGGCACCACAGATACGCAGTATTTT	CASSGGGGTTDTQYF
TRBV7-2	TRBJ1-2	.	14	.	TGTGCCAGCAGCTTAGACAGGGAAACCCATGGCTACACCTTC	CASSLDRETHGYTF
TRBV5-8	TRBJ2-3	.	16	.	TGTGCCAGCAGCTTGGTGGCTCCCGCAGTCACAGATACGCAGTATTTT	CASSLVAPAVTDTQYF